Presented here are 7 T cell receptor beta chains from one specimen sequenced in a study of regulatory T cells in long-lasting Graves disease. Time point noted: newly diagnosed GD, antithyroid drugs for less than 3 months. The TCR library was made from RNA that had been extracted from PBMCs in TRIzol. Libraries of TCR beta came from iRepertoire HTBI primers plus Arm-PCR of CDR3 regions. Each CDR3 protein gets one entry after TCRdb re-called the multiplex PCR reads with MiXCR. The sample comprises approximately 400,000 distinct CDR3 sequences, 15% of which are singletons, and over 15% rests with the top ten. Separately, the same data were catalogued under a study of T cells in Graves' hyperthyroidism and ophthalmopathy.

The sample here was peripheral blood mononuclear cells (PBMCs), taken at new diagnosis, from a patient treated with antithyroid drugs. These receptors all stem from a woman aged 25 to 39 with Graves disease.

This clonotype appeared a single time. The rearrangement uses TRBV4-2 and TRBJ1-2; perhaps TRBD1 as D (5 bases). CDR1 and CDR2 (germline): LGHNA, YNFKEQ. This CDR3 is 14 amino acids long. The V end lost 1 base, the J end lost 8 bases, and 14 bases lay between the germline ends. CDR3 protein: CASSQGWGPEGYTF. The CDR3 coding sequence is TGTGCCAGCAGCCAAGGATGGGGCCCGGAAGGCTACACCTTC.

This sequence joins TRBV29-1 and TRBJ2-1; D is perhaps TRBD2 (5 bases). V lost 1 base to trimming and J lost 10 bases, with 14 bases between them. This CDR3 is 13 amino acids long. Looked up from germline, CDR1 is SQVTM and CDR2 is ANQGSEA. The CDR3 nucleotides are TGCAGCGTTGAAGCCAGGACTGTAAAGGAGCAGTTCTTC. It codes for CSVEARTVKEQFF.

This clonotype showed up many times. The chain uses TRBV7-9 and TRBJ2-3, with 10 bases identical to TRBD1. Germline V gene lookup returns CDR1 SEHNR and CDR2 FQNEAQ (reference sequence). J was trimmed by 4 bases and V by 4 bases; bases with no gene match: 5. The CDR3 contains 15 residues. In DNA, the CDR3 is TGTGCCAGCAGCTCTACGGACAGGGGGGCAGATACGCAGTATTTT. Translated, it gives CASSSTDRGADTQYF.

This clonotype appeared many times. The chain employs TRBV29-1 and TRBJ1-1; 9 positions match TRBD1. V trimming: 3 bases; J trimming: 5 bases; junction bases outside the gene matches: 10. The CDR3 is 15 residues long. Germline V gives CDR1 SQVTM, CDR2 ANQGSEA. The CDR3 region has the DNA TGCAGCGTTGACCGGACCGGGACAGGGAGGACTGAAGCTTTCTTT. Encoded protein: CSVDRTGTGRTEAFF.

Many counts were recorded for this clonotype. The chain carries TRBV27 and TRBJ1-2; possibly TRBD1 for D (6 bases). Germline CDR1 reads MNHEY; CDR2 reads SMNVEV (reference sequence). The CDR3 runs 14 residues. The ends were cut back, 4 bases at V and 5 bases at J, with 14 bases in the middle. The CDR3 DNA sequence: TGTGCCAGCAGTTCCCTCGGACAGCAGTATGGCTACACCTTC. This encodes CASSSLGQQYGYTF.

This clonotype was counted at least ten times. CDR3 loop: CSAPGDSQETQYF. CDR3 bases: TGCAGCGCCCCAGGGGACAGCCAAGAGACCCAGTACTTC. The rearrangement uses TRBV29-1 and TRBJ2-5; TRBD1 aligns across 7 bases. J was trimmed by 1 base and V by 7 bases; bases with no gene match: 6. This CDR3 spans 13 amino acids. Germline V gene lookup returns CDR1 SQVTM and CDR2 ANQGSEA.

This chain links TRBV24-1 with TRBJ2-1; 10 bases agree with TRBD2. Germline CDR1 reads KGHDR; CDR2 reads SFDVKD. The CDR3 sequence is 15 residues long. The ends lost 3 bases at V and 10 bases at J; junction bases unmatched: 8. The CDR3 protein is CATSDGLAGDGEQFF. As DNA, the CDR3 is TGTGCCACCAGTGATGGGCTAGCGGGAGACGGGGAGCAGTTCTTC.